This entry concerns a single T cell receptor beta chain. The antigen is not known. The data derive from a study of cytomegalovirus exposure and HLA in healthy donors. Regarding the study as a whole: Donors were assumed by presence/absence analyses to have roughly uniform sequencing depth. Some V segments could not be told apart, so they were left out, TRBV6-2 and TRBV6-3 among them. According to the study, roughly 180 TCR beta chains were cytomegalovirus-associated.

V was trimmed by 0 bases and J by 14 bases, leaving 17 bases between them. From germline, CDR1 is ENHRY and CDR2 SYGVKD. CDR3 length: 14 amino acids. The PCR contained 60 Vbeta and 13 Jbeta primers. Profiled with immunoSEQ multiplex PCR; TCRdb holds only in-frame clones, not every one. Among some 150,000 clones listed, 79% were seen once. V is TRBV10-3 and J is TRBJ1-5; tentative D call: TRBD1 (5 bases). Material: PBMCs. The receptor was derived from a man aged 50 to 60 in good health and CMV-seropositive. This chain's CDR3 is CAISESAIGRGKHF. CDR3 nucleotides: TGTGCCATCAGTGAGTCGGCCATAGGGCGGGGGAAGCATTTT.